This T cell receptor beta chain was documented in a study of T cell responses to AZD1222 COVID-19 vaccine. The assay was immunoSEQ multiplex PCR, and TCRdb's table has in-frame clones only and misses some. The sample shows 110,000 to 150,000 clones, just over 90% of them seen only once. The CDR3 is 14 amino acids. Deletions cut 5 bases from V and 1 base from J, with 11 bases between. Germline CDR1 MGHRA, CDR2 YSYEKL. This specimen was peripheral blood, taken on day 0 of AZD1222 vaccination. The clonotype was recovered from an adult in good health. The chain carries TRBV4-1 and TRBJ1-1; no clear D gene. CDR3 nucleotide sequence: TGCGCCAGCAGCGCTCCCAAGGAGAACACTGAAGCTTTCTTT. Its translation is CASSAPKENTEAFF.